Below, 30 T cell receptor beta chains from the same sample are listed, as sequenced in a study of CD8+ T cells in alopecia areata. cDNA prepared by RNA extraction and subsequent reverse transcription served as the template for sequencing. Sequencing used immunoSEQ multiplex PCR; TCRdb keeps in-frame clones, though not all of them. The sample shows roughly 260,000 clones, none of them appearing just once. A panel of CD4, CD8alpha, NKG2D, NKG2ACE and other markers served to sort pooled cutaneous lymph node cells. The sample taken for sequencing was CD4+ T cells sorted from a lymph node. The receptor set was obtained from a C3H/HeJ mouse with alopecia areata. The strain is characterized by the MHC haplotype H2-k.

As to this clone: These gene names are mouse names. The read ends 4 residues early relative to the CDR3; the germline J gene fills the gap. Other DNA sequences in this specimen translate into the identical CDR3. The rearrangement uses TRBV14 and TRBJ2-3; 10 bases agree with TRBD2. Looked up from germline, CDR1 is SGHDT and CDR2 is FRDEAV. With V trimmed by 5 bases and J by 3 bases, 0 bases remained unmatched. The length of the CDR3 is 13 residues. CDR3 DNA (partial): TGTGCCAGCAGACTGGGGGGGGCAGAA. This sequence encodes CASRLGGAE. The entire CDR3 reads CASRLGGAETLYF.

This clone was counted between two and nine times. Gene names are the mouse ones. The CDR3 extends 4 residues past the end of the read, so its final part is completed from the germline J gene. Distinct nucleotide sequences in the sample also encode this CDR3. The chain links TRBV19 to TRBJ2-7, with 9 bases lining up with TRBD2. Germline CDR1 is FNHDT and CDR2 is SITEND (reference sequence). The CDR3 loop spans 14 amino acids. The J segment lost 0 bases and the V segment lost 3 bases, leaving 1 base of the junction unmatched. The sequenced CDR3 bases are TGTGCCAGCAGTAAGACTGGGGGCTCCTAT. Translating gives CASSKTGGSY. The full CDR3 protein is CASSKTGGSYEQYF.

This clone has more than one count but fewer than ten. Germline and genes here are mouse. The observed sequence ends 4 residues before the CDR3 terminus, with the missing tail filled in from the germline J gene. Other nucleotide sequences in the sample specify the same CDR3. The chain recombines TRBV1 with TRBJ2-5; TRBD2 aligns across 9 bases. Germline CDR1 and CDR2: NSQYPW and LRSPGD (reference sequence). This CDR3 has 14 amino acids. The chain's CDR3 is CTCSATGGKDTQYF. Partial CDR3 DNA: TGCACCTGCAGTGCTACTGGGGGGAAAGAC.

To note about this clone: The genes are named according to mouse. The read finishes 4 residues shy of the CDR3 end, and the germline J gene is used to complete it. The chain couples TRBV17 to TRBJ2-1, with D possibly TRBD2 on 6 matching bases. The V end lost 3 bases, the J end lost 0 bases, and 9 bases lay between the germline ends. CDR1 and CDR2 (germline): MNHDT, YYDKIL. The CDR3 runs 15 residues. CDR3 bases read: TGTGCTAGCAGTAGTGGGGGAAATAACTATGCT. Translating it yields CASSSGGNNYA. The complete CDR3 protein is CASSSGGNNYAEQFF.

This clone was seen only a few times. Genes and germline come from the mouse. CDR3 sequence: CASSLGPGGAFAEQFF. Partial CDR3 DNA: TGTGCCAGCTCTCTTGGGCCTGGGGGGGCTTTTGCT. V and J are TRBV12-1 and TRBJ2-1; TRBD2 aligns across 10 bases. The DNA ends 4 residues before the CDR3 does, and the rest of the CDR3 is filled in from the germline J gene. Germline CDR1 reads SGHSN; CDR2 reads HYEKVE. V trimming: 1 base; J trimming: 6 bases; junction bases outside the gene matches: 8. The CDR3 consists of 16 residues.

Note on this clone: The gene names given are mouse names. The read gets to within 4 residues of the CDR3 end, and the germline J gene fills in the rest. The J gene is TRBJ2-4, the V gene TRBV1; weak D call: TRBD1 (6 bases). CDR1 and CDR2 from the germline V gene are NSQYPW and LRSPGD (reference sequence). The ends were cut back, 4 bases at V and 2 bases at J, with 7 bases in the middle. The CDR3 is made up of 13 amino acids. The sequenced part of the CDR3 DNA is TGCACCTGCAGTGGGACAGATCAAAAC. This codes for CTCSGTDQN. The whole CDR3 reads CTCSGTDQNTLYF.

Concerning this clone itself: Gene names are mouse gene names. From the germline J gene comes the end of the CDR3, since the read stops 4 residues before it. This chain connects TRBV14 to TRBJ2-4; D may be TRBD1 (5 bases). The V end was cut by 4 bases, the J end by 3 bases, with 15 bases between. CDR3 length: 15 residues. Germline CDR1 and CDR2: SGHDT and FRDEAV. CDR3 amino acids: CASSPTDSGQNTLYF. The sequenced part of the CDR3 DNA is TGTGCCAGCAGTCCCACTGACAGCGGACAAAAC.

This clone was seen a handful of times. Gene names denote mouse genes. The read falls 4 residues short of the CDR3 end, and the missing part is taken from the germline J gene. The chain uses TRBV1 and TRBJ2-1, with 11 bases matching TRBD2. The CDR3 length is 14 residues. Germline CDR1 is NSQYPW and CDR2 is LRSPGD (reference sequence). Partial CDR3 DNA: TGCACCTGCATCACTGGGGGGGCGCGGGCT. It yields the protein CTCITGGARA. The complete CDR3 protein is CTCITGGARAEQFF.

Regarding this clone: Germline and genes here are mouse. Read coverage stops 4 residues before the CDR3 terminus; the germline J gene supplies the remainder. Other DNA sequences within the sample encode an identical CDR3. The chain uses TRBV19 and TRBJ2-5; TRBD1 is a possible D gene (5 bases). Trimming cost V 1 base and J 1 base, with 7 bases left between them. Germline values: CDR1 FNHDT, CDR2 SITEND (reference sequence). This CDR3 comprises 14 residues. CDR3 residues: CASSIRGHQDTQYF. The part of the CDR3 DNA that was read is TGTGCCAGCAGTATAAGGGGTCACCAAGAC.

This clone has only a few counts. Gene names follow the mouse nomenclature. The read gets to within 4 residues of the CDR3 end, and the germline J gene fills in the rest. The rearrangement joins TRBV19 to TRBJ1-1; 7 bases fit TRBD1. CDR1 and CDR2 from the germline V gene are FNHDT and SITEND (reference sequence). Trimming took 2 bases from V and 4 from J; bases not matched to a gene: 5. CDR3 length equals 14 residues. CDR3 bases read: TGTGCCAGCAGTATCGACAGGGTGAGCACA. It codes for CASSIDRVST. The CDR3 in its entirety is CASSIDRVSTEVFF.

Notes on this clone: Genes and germline come from the mouse. The CDR3 goes on 4 residues after the read ends, and that part is filled in from the germline J gene. This specimen includes other DNA sequences encoding the same CDR3. This chain uses TRBV13-3 with TRBJ2-2; D may be TRBD1 (6 bases). The germline V gene encodes CDR1 NNHDY and CDR2 SYVADS. The CDR3 contains 14 residues. Trimming stripped 5 bases from V and 0 bases from J, with 8 bases between. The sequenced CDR3 bases are TGTGCCAGCAGATGGACAGCAAACACCGGG. Its translation is CASRWTANTG. The whole CDR3 protein reads CASRWTANTGQLYF.

This clone was seen a handful of times. Gene names refer to mouse genes. The CDR3 extends 4 residues past the end of the read, so its final part is completed from the germline J gene. The V call is TRBV19, the J call TRBJ1-2; 7 nucleotides match TRBD1. The CDR3 sequence is 14 residues long. The ends lost 5 bases at V and 0 bases at J; junction bases unmatched: 4. The germline gives CDR1 FNHDT, CDR2 SITEND (reference sequence). The CDR3 loop is CASRTGAANSDYTF. The CDR3 DNA, read in part, is TGTGCCAGCAGAACAGGGGCCGCAAACTCC.

This clone has a handful of counts. The gene names here belong to mouse. The missing CDR3 end, 4 residues past where the read stops, is filled in from the germline J gene. The rearrangement joins TRBV19 to TRBJ1-2, with 10 bases identical to TRBD1. From germline, CDR1 is FNHDT and CDR2 SITEND (reference sequence). The CDR3 is made up of 15 amino acids. The junction had 5 bases not matched to a gene; V was cut back by 4 bases and J by 2 bases. The CDR3 bases that were read are TGTGCCAGCAGTCTCCCGGGACAGGGGAACTCC. This gives the protein CASSLPGQGNS. The whole CDR3 reads CASSLPGQGNSDYTF.

There are a few counts of this clone. Gene and germline names: mouse. The read gets to within 4 residues of the CDR3 end, and the germline J gene fills in the rest. The same CDR3 can be traced to other DNA sequences in this sample. J is TRBJ2-4 and V is TRBV1; 13 positions match TRBD2. This CDR3 contains 16 residues. V shed 3 bases, J shed 0 bases, and the junction held 0 bases outside the gene matches. Germline V gene lookup returns CDR1 NSQYPW and CDR2 LRSPGD (reference sequence). The CDR3 loop is CTCSAGLGGSQNTLYF. The sequenced part of the CDR3 DNA is TGCACCTGCAGTGCGGGACTGGGGGGGAGTCAAAAC.

About this clone itself: The genes are named according to mouse. The read ends 4 residues shy of where the CDR3 ends; the end is completed using the germline J gene. Other DNA sequences of this sample code for an identical CDR3. This chain uses TRBV13-1 with TRBJ2-2; the D gene is possibly TRBD2 (6 bases). CDR3 length: 15 residues. Trimming took off 1 base at V and 1 base at J, with 8 bases between the two ends. CDR1 and CDR2 from the germline V gene are NSHNY and SYGAGN. The CDR3 protein is CASSDLGENTGQLYF. The sequenced CDR3 bases are TGTGCCAGCAGTGATTTGGGGGAAAACACCGGG.

This clone was seen more than once but under ten times. Any gene name here is a mouse gene name. Read data end 3 residues before the CDR3 end; the end is taken from the germline J gene. The sample contains more than one DNA sequence encoding this CDR3. V gene TRBV19 combines with J gene TRBJ1-6, with unresolved D. TRBJ1-6 has ORF status, its function being uncertain. The CDR3 sequence is 12 residues long. V was shortened by 3 bases and J by 4 bases, with 2 bases between the two germline ends. Germline V lookup: CDR1 FNHDT, CDR2 SITEND (reference sequence). The covered CDR3 bases are TGTGCCAGCAGTACATATAATTCGCCC. Encoded protein: CASSTYNSP. The full CDR3 sequence reads CASSTYNSPLYF.

Note on this clone: The genes and germline here are from mouse. The sequenced fragment ends 4 residues before the CDR3 boundary, so the rest is inferred from the germline J gene. V usage is TRBV5 and J usage is TRBJ1-2, with 10 bases matching TRBD1. Germline CDR1 and CDR2: LGHNA and YNLKQL (reference sequence). The J segment lost 2 bases and the V segment lost 1 base, leaving 1 base of the junction unmatched. This CDR3 contains 15 residues. The CDR3 DNA, read in part, is TGTGCCAGCAGCCAAGGGGGACAGGGGAACTCC. Its protein is CASSQGGQGNS. The whole CDR3 sequence reads CASSQGGQGNSDYTF.

This clone was seen only a few times. Gene names follow the mouse nomenclature. The sequenced fragment ends 4 residues before the CDR3 boundary, so the rest is inferred from the germline J gene. This rearrangement joins TRBV14 to TRBJ2-2, with 9 nucleotides matching TRBD2. Losses at the gene ends were 8 bases for V and 2 bases for J; bases not matched to a gene: 1. Per germline, CDR1 SGHDT and CDR2 FRDEAV. The CDR3 is 13 amino acids. The part of the CDR3 DNA that was read is TGTGCCAGGGGGACTGGGAACACCGGG. Protein: CARGTGNTG. The entire CDR3 reads CARGTGNTGQLYF.

This clone was seen only a few times. Gene labels here are mouse ones. From the germline J gene comes the end of the CDR3, since the read stops 3 residues before it. Other DNA variants within this sample encode the same CDR3. The chain is built from TRBV13-2 and TRBJ1-6, with D possibly matching TRBD1 (6 bases). TRBJ1-6 is assigned to the ORF class and has an uncertain function. The V end lost 0 bases, the J end lost 3 bases, and 7 bases lay between the germline ends. Germline V gene lookup returns CDR1 NNHNN and CDR2 SYGAGS (reference sequence). CDR3 size: 15 residues. The CDR3 bases that were read are TGTGCCAGCGGTGATGCGGACAGCTATAATTCGCCC. It codes for CASGDADSYNSP. The whole CDR3 region reads CASGDADSYNSPLYF.

In the case of this clone: Each gene name is a mouse one. Read sequence stops 4 residues before the CDR3 end, and the germline J gene provides the missing end. This chain uses TRBV19 with TRBJ2-3; 9 bases are a match to TRBD2. Germline-derived CDR1 and CDR2 are FNHDT and SITEND (reference sequence). The V and J ends lost 6 bases and 3 bases, in that order; junction bases with no gene match: 5. This CDR3 contains 14 residues. CDR3 sequence reads: CASNILGGAETLYF. CDR3 bases read: TGTGCCAGCAACATACTGGGGGGCGCAGAA.

A remark on this clone: Gene names are the mouse ones. Read sequence stops 4 residues before the CDR3 end, and the germline J gene provides the missing end. Other nucleotide sequences in the sample specify the same CDR3. This chain joins TRBV13-3 and TRBJ2-3, with TRBD1 identical over 8 bases. CDR1 and CDR2 from the germline V gene are NNHDY and SYVADS. CDR3 length: 15 residues. V gave up 2 bases and J gave up 2 bases; unmatched junction bases: 4. The CDR3 loop reads CASSDRGRDAETLYF. CDR3 DNA (partial): TGTGCCAGCAGTGACAGGGGGCGCGATGCAGAA.

This clone was observed at least ten times. Genes and germline come from the mouse. The read gets to within 4 residues of the CDR3 end, and the germline J gene fills in the rest. This sequence joins TRBV17 and TRBJ2-1; TRBD2 might be the D (6 bases). Trimming took off 0 bases at V and 0 bases at J, with 9 bases between the two ends. The CDR3 totals 16 residues. CDR1 MNHDT and CDR2 YYDKIL come from the germline V gene. CDR3 loop: CASSRDGGSNYAEQFF. CDR3 DNA (partial): TGTGCTAGCAGTAGAGATGGGGGATCTAACTATGCT.

Regarding this clone: Each gene name is a mouse one. The missing CDR3 end, 4 residues past where the read stops, is filled in from the germline J gene. This chain uses TRBV13-1 with TRBJ2-5, with D maybe TRBD2 (7 bases). This CDR3 is 16 amino acids long. V shed 0 bases and J shed 2 bases, with 13 bases lying between them. The V gene's germline CDR1 is NSHNY and CDR2 SYGAGN. The CDR3 loop reads CASSDAGGWSQDTQYF. CDR3 DNA, as far as it was read: TGTGCCAGCAGTGATGCTGGGGGCTGGAGCCAAGAC.

This clone has more than one count but fewer than ten. The gene names here belong to mouse. The read gets to within 3 residues of the CDR3 end, and the germline J gene fills in the rest. Other DNA sequences of this sample code for an identical CDR3. The chain employs TRBV19 and TRBJ1-6; 7 bases map to TRBD1. TRBJ1-6 is treated as an ORF (open reading frame) with a function not yet certain. Trimming at V came to 2 bases and at J to 5 bases, leaving 1 base not matched to a gene. The germline CDR1 and CDR2 sequences are FNHDT and SITEND (reference sequence). This CDR3 spans 14 amino acids. Partial CDR3 DNA: TGTGCCAGCAGTATGGGACAGCATAATTCGCCC. Translating it yields CASSMGQHNSP. The whole CDR3 reads CASSMGQHNSPLYF.

Comments on this clone: Germline and genes: mouse. The DNA ends 3 residues before the CDR3 does, and the rest of the CDR3 is filled in from the germline J gene. This sequence joins TRBV13-3 and TRBJ1-6, with D perhaps matching TRBD1 (5 bases). TRBJ1-6 is assigned to the ORF class and has an uncertain function. V was shortened by 3 bases and J by 3 bases, with 7 bases between the two germline ends. Germline loops: CDR1 NNHDY, CDR2 SYVADS. The CDR3 contains 14 residues. Here the CDR3 reads CASSGTIYNSPLYF. CDR3 DNA (partial): TGTGCCAGCAGTGGGACAATCTATAATTCGCCC.

About this clone: Gene names denote mouse genes. The DNA ends 4 residues before the CDR3 does, and the rest of the CDR3 is filled in from the germline J gene. The rearrangement uses TRBV29 and TRBJ1-1, with D possibly matching TRBD1 (5 bases). This CDR3 is 14 amino acids long. From germline, CDR1 is MSHET and CDR2 SYDVDS. V lost 0 bases to trimming and J lost 4 bases, with 9 bases between them. CDR3 DNA, as far as it was read: TGTGCTAGCAGTTTATCAGGGGAGGGCACA. Translation gives CASSLSGEGT. The full CDR3 protein is CASSLSGEGTEVFF.

Turning to this clone: Germline and genes: mouse. The CDR3 extends 4 residues past the end of the read, so its final part is completed from the germline J gene. The same CDR3 arises from other DNA sequences in this sample as well. The rearrangement joins TRBV13-2 to TRBJ1-2, with 7 bases lining up with TRBD1. This CDR3 has 14 residues. J lost 0 bases, V lost 4 bases, and 3 bases had no gene match. The germline gives CDR1 NNHNN, CDR2 SYGAGS (reference sequence). The part of the CDR3 DNA that was read is TGTGCCAGCGGTAACAGGGGTACAAACTCC. It is translated as CASGNRGTNS. The CDR3 in full is CASGNRGTNSDYTF.

As concerns this clone: Genes and germline are mouse. The read terminates 4 residues ahead of where the CDR3 ends, so the germline J gene completes it. The rearrangement links TRBV19 to TRBJ2-2; no reliable D call. The ends were cut back, 6 bases at V and 1 base at J, with 7 bases in the middle. This CDR3 comprises 13 residues. CDR1 and CDR2 from the germline V gene are FNHDT and SITEND (reference sequence). CDR3 in amino acids: CASKVLNTGQLYF. The sequenced part of the CDR3 DNA is TGTGCCAGCAAGGTCTTAAACACCGGG.

Note on this clone: The genes are named according to mouse. The read finishes 4 residues shy of the CDR3 end, and the germline J gene is used to complete it. Other nucleotide sequences from this sample produce the same CDR3. The genes are TRBV31 and TRBJ2-3; D possibly corresponds to TRBD2 (6 bases). V gave up 2 bases and J gave up 0 bases, with 6 bases separating them. Looked up from germline, CDR1 is GKSSPN and CDR2 is SITVG. The length of the CDR3 is 13 residues. Incomplete CDR3 DNA: TGTGCCTGGAGTGGGGGGAGTGCAGAA. This gives the protein CAWSGGSAE. The whole CDR3 protein is CAWSGGSAETLYF.

This clone showed up just a few times. Gene names refer to mouse genes. The read stops 3 residues short of the end of the CDR3; the missing end is completed from the germline J gene. At the DNA level, this CDR3 is encoded by other sequences in the same sample as well. The chain couples TRBV1 to TRBJ1-6, with D possibly being TRBD1 (6 bases). TRBJ1-6 is an ORF, and what it does is uncertain. Between the trimmed V and J ends, which lost 1 base and 5 bases, there was a span of 6 bases. There are 14 residues in the CDR3. CDR1 and CDR2 (germline): NSQYPW, LRSPGD (reference sequence). CDR3 bases read: TGCACCTGCAGTGCAGGGACAGATAATTCGCCC. It is translated as CTCSAGTDNSP. The complete CDR3 protein is CTCSAGTDNSPLYF.